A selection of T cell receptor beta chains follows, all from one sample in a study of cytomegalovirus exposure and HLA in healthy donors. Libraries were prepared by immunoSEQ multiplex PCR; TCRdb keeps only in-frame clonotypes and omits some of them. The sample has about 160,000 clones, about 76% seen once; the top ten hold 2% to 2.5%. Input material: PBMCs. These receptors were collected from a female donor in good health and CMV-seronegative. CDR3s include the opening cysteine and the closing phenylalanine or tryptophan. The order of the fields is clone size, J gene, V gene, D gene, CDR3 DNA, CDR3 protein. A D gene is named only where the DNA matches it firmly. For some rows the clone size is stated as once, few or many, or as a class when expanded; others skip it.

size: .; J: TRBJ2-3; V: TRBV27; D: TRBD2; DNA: TGTGCCAGCAGTTTAACCGGAAGTAGCGGGGGGGCGGGAGATACGCAGTATTTT; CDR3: CASSLTGSSGGAGDTQYF
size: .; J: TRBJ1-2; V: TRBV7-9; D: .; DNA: TGTGCCAGCAGCTTAGATTCGAGATCGGTCTATGGCTACACCTTC; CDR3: CASSLDSRSVYGYTF
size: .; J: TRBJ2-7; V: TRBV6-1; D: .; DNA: TGTGCCAGCAGTGAGGGACTCCGTCCCGAGCAGTACTTC; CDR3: CASSEGLRPEQYF
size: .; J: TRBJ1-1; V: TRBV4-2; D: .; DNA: TGTGCCAGCAGCTACAGTAACACTGAAGCTTTCTTT; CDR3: CASSYSNTEAFF
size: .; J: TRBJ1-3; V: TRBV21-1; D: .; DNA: TGTGCCAGCAGCAAAGGGAGGAGGGGCGCTGGAAACACCATATATTTT; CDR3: CASSKGRRGAGNTIYF
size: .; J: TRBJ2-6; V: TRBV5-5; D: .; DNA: TGTGCCAGCAGCTTCCCGACAGACGTGACGGACTCTGGGGCCAACGTCCTGACTTTC; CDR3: CASSFPTDVTDSGANVLTF
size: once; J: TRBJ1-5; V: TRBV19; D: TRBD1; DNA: TGTGCCAGTTCGACAGGGTCTCACTATAGCAATCAGCCCCAGCATTTT; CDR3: CASSTGSHYSNQPQHF
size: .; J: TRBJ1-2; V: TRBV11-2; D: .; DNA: TGTGCCAGCAGCCAAACCAGGGCCGTCTATGGCTACACCTTC; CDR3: CASSQTRAVYGYTF
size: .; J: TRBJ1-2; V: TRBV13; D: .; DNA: TGTGCCAGCAGCCTAAACAGGTTACAGAGCTATGGCTACACCTTC; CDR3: CASSLNRLQSYGYTF
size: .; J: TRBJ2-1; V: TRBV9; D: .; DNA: TGTGCCAGCAGCGCGGAGGGGGAACTGAGACTAGCACGTGAGCAGTTCTTC; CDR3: CASSAEGELRLAREQFF
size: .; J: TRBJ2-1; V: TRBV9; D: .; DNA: TGTGCCAGCAGCGTAGGACAGGCCTTCAATGAGCAGTTCTTC; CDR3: CASSVGQAFNEQFF
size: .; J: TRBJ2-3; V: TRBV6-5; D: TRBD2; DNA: TGTGCCAGCAGTTACTCCGGGACTAGCCGACATACGCAGTATTTT; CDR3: CASSYSGTSRHTQYF
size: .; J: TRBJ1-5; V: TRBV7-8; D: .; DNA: TGTGCCAGCAGCCTCGGACAGCCGAATCAGCCCCAGCATTTT; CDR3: CASSLGQPNQPQHF
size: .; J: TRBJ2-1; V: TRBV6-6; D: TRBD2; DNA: TGTGCCAGCAGTTACTCGGGAGGGACCCTCGGGGGGTTCTTC; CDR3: CASSYSGGTLGGFF
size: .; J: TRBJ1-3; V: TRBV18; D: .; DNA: TGTGCCAGCTCTCGAGGGGGTGACGGAAACACCATATATTTT; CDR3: CASSRGGDGNTIYF
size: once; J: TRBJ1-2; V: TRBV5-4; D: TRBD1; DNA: TGTGCCAGCAGCTTGGCCGGGACAGCCTATGGCTACACCTTC; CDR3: CASSLAGTAYGYTF
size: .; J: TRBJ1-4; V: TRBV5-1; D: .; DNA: TGCGCCAGCAGCTTAGAAACAGGGTGGGGTGAAAAACTGTTTTTT; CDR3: CASSLETGWGEKLFF
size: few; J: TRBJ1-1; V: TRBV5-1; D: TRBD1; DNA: TGCGCCAGCAGCACAGACAGGGGGCGCTTGAACACTGAAGCTTTCTTT; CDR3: CASSTDRGRLNTEAFF
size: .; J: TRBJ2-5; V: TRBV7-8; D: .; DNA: TGTGCCAGCACTTCCAGAACGTTACAAGAGACCCAGTACTTC; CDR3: CASTSRTLQETQYF
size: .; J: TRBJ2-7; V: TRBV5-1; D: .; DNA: TGCGCCAGCAGCTTGGCGGTGAGCCCTTCCCCCTACGAGCAGTACTTC; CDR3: CASSLAVSPSPYEQYF
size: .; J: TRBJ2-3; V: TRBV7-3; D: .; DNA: TGTGCCAGCAGCTTAATGCCGGCCAGGGGAGTGAGCACAGATACGCAGTATTTT; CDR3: CASSLMPARGVSTDTQYF
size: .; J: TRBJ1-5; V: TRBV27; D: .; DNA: TGTGCCAGCAGTTTATTCGGTCGGGATCAGCCCCAGCATTTT; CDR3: CASSLFGRDQPQHF
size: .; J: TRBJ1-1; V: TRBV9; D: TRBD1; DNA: TGTGCCAGCAGCGTAGGACAAGGACAGGGGAACACTGAAGCTTTCTTT; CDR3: CASSVGQGQGNTEAFF
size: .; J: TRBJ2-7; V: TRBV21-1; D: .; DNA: TGTGCCAGCAGCAACCACTACGAGCAGTACTTC; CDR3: CASSNHYEQYF
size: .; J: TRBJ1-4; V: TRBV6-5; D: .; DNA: TGTGCCAGCAGCCGATCGGGGAACGGGGAAAAACTGTTTTTT; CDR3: CASSRSGNGEKLFF
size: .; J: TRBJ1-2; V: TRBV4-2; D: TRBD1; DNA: TGTGCCAGCAGCCAAGATCAGCGACAGGGAGGAGGCTACACCTTC; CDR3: CASSQDQRQGGGYTF
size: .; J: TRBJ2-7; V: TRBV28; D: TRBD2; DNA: TGTGCCAGCAGTTCCACCTTTATAAGGAAACTAGCGGGAGTCCGGTACGAGCAGTACTTC; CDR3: CASSSTFIRKLAGVRYEQYF
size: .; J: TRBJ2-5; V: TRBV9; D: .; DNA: TGTGCCAGCAGCCAACTTATCCAAGAGACCCAGTACTTC; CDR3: CASSQLIQETQYF
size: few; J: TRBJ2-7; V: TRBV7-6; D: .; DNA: TGTGCCAGCAGCATGGTGGGGCTGTCCTACGAGCAGTACTTC; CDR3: CASSMVGLSYEQYF
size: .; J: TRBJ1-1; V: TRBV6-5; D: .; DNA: TGTGCCAGCAGTGAAACTTTTCAACAGCGGGAGGCTTTCTTT; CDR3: CASSETFQQREAFF
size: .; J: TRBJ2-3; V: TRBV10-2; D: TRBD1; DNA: TGCGCCAGCAGACCCTTATCCGGGACAGGGAACACAGATACGCAGTATTTT; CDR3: CASRPLSGTGNTDTQYF
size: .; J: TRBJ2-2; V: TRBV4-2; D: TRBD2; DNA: TGTGCCAGCGGACCGGGACTAGCTTTTTCCGGGGAGCTGTTTTTT; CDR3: CASGPGLAFSGELFF
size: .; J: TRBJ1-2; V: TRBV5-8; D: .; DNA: TGTGCCAGCAGCTCAACTAGGGGGTCGGACTATGGCTACACCTTC; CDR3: CASSSTRGSDYGYTF
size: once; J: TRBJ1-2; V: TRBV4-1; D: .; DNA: TGCGCCAGCAGGGGGGTAGGACAGCGATATGGCTACACCTTC; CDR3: CASRGVGQRYGYTF
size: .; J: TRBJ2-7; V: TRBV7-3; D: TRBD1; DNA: TGTGCCAGCAGCTTAAATAGGGACAGCCCCCACGAGCAGTACTTC; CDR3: CASSLNRDSPHEQYF
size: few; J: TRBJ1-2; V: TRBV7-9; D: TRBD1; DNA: TGTGCCAGCACCCACAGGGGAACTAGCTATGGCTACACCTTC; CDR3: CASTHRGTSYGYTF
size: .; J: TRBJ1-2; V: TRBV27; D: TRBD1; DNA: TGTGCCAGCAGTTTAACTACCGGGACAGCCTACGGCTACACCTTC; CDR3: CASSLTTGTAYGYTF
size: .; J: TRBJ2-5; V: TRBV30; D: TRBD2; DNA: TGTGCCTGGAGTGCGGGGTTTGGCGGGGGGGAGGGGGAGACCCAGTACTTC; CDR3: CAWSAGFGGGEGETQYF
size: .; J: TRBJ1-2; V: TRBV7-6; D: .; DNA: TGTGCCAGCAGCTTAGGTGGCCGGGGGTACTATGGCTACACCTTC; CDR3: CASSLGGRGYYGYTF
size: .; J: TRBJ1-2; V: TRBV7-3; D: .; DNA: TGTGCCAGCAGCAAGTCAGGGCTAGGCGGCTACACCTTC; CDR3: CASSKSGLGGYTF
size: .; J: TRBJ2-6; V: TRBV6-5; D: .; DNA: TGTGCCAGCCGGAGCTCTGGGGCCAACGTCCTGACTTTC; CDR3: CASRSSGANVLTF
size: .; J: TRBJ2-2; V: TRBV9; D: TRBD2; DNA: TGTGCCAGCAGCGTAGGAGCGGGAGGATTCACCGGGGAGCTGTTTTTT; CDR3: CASSVGAGGFTGELFF
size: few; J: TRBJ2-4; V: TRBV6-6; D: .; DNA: TGTGCCAGCAGTTACTCGGAGGGAAACATTCAGTACTTC; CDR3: CASSYSEGNIQYF
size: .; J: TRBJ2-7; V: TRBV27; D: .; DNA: TGTGCCAGCAGTTTAACAGGTTTCTCATCTTGGAACTACGAGCAGTACTTC; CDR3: CASSLTGFSSWNYEQYF
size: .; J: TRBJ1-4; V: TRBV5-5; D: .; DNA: TGTGCCAGCAGCCCAAGGGTGGGGGCCCCAACTAATGAAAAACTGTTTTTT; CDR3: CASSPRVGAPTNEKLFF
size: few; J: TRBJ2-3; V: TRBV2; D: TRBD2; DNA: TGTGCCAGCAGTGAAGTTGGTTTAGCGGGGAGCACAGATACGCAGTATTTT; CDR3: CASSEVGLAGSTDTQYF
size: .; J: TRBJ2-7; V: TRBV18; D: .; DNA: TGTGCCAGCTCACCACTGACAGACGCCTACGAGCAGTACTTC; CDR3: CASSPLTDAYEQYF
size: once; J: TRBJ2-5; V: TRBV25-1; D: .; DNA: TGTGCCAGCAGTGAAGGCGGGCTGCCTTGGGAGACCCAGTACTTC; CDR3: CASSEGGLPWETQYF
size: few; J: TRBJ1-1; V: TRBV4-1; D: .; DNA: TGCGCCAGCAGCCAAGAAGCGATCCGTACGGGCACTGAAGCTTTCTTT; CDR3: CASSQEAIRTGTEAFF
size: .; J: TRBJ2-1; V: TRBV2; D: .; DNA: TGTGCCAGCAGTGAGAGGCCTCGGGGGCAGTTCTTC; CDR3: CASSERPRGQFF
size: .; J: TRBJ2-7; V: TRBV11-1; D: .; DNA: TGTGCCAGCAGCCAGCCCCAGGGAAGTCAATTTATCGGCTCCTACGAGCAGTACTTC; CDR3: CASSQPQGSQFIGSYEQYF
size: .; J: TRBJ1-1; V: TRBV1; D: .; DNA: TGCACCAGCCACCAGACAGGGGGCGGGACTGAAGCTTTCTTT; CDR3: CTSHQTGGGTEAFF